This TCR beta chain is from a study of blood T cell repertoires in COVID-19. Looking at the study overall: Sites across the United States, Italy and Spain contributed samples from acute and convalescent COVID-19. The analysed material was cDNA or gDNA that came from T cells, B-cell-depleted T cells, or PBMCs.

As processed by the authors: Amplification of reference gene primers provided the estimated nucleated cell counts. Sequencing was performed with immunoSEQ multiplex PCR; in TCRdb, only in-frame clones are kept and a portion is missing. That table gives V, J and clone size, and the DNA gave D and trimming. The sample carries approximately 26,000 clones, about nine tenths recorded once. The clonotype comes from a human donor in a cohort sampled during active COVID-19. The donor label of this sample is uncertain. Sequenced sample: peripheral blood.

This CDR3 reads CASREGRSSYEQYF. CDR3 DNA: TGTGCCAGCAGGGAAGGGAGGAGCTCCTACGAGCAGTACTTC. V is TRBV28 and J is TRBJ2-7; TRBD2 is a possible D gene (6 bases). The ends were cut back, 6 bases at V and 0 bases at J, with 12 bases in the middle. Looked up from germline, CDR1 is MDHEN and CDR2 is SYDVKM. CDR3 length: 14 amino acids.